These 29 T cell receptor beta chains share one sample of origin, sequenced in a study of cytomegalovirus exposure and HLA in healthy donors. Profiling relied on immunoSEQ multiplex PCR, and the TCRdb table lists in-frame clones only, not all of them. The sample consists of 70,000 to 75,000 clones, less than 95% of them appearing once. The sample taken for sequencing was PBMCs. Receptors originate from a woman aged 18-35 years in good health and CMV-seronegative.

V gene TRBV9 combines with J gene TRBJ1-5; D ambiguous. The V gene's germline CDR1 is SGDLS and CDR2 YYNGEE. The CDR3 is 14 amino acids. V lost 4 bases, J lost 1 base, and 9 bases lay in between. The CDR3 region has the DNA TGTGCCAGCAGCCGGGGATCGAGCAATCAGCCCCAGCATTTT. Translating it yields CASSRGSSNQPQHF.

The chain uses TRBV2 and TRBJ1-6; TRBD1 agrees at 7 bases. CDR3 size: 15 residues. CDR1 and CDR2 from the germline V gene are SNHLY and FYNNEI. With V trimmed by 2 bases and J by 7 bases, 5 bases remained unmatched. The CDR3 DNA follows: TGTGCCAGCAGTGAATCCGCAGGGGGGAATTCACCCCTCCACTTT. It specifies CASSESAGGNSPLHF.

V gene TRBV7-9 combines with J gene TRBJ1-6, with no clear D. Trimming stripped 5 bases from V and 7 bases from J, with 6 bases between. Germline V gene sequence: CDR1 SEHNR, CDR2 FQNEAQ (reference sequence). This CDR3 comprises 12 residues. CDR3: CASSIQNSPLHF. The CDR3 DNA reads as TGTGCCAGCAGCATTCAGAATTCACCCCTCCACTTT.

DNA for the CDR3: TGTGCCAGCTCACCACGAGGAGACAGGGCGCAAGGTGAAAAACTGTTTTTT. It is translated as CASSPRGDRAQGEKLFF. The chain has TRBV18 and TRBJ1-4; 7 bases line up with TRBD1. This CDR3 comprises 17 residues. The germline V gene encodes CDR1 KGHSH and CDR2 LQKENI. The junction had 12 bases not matched to a gene; V was cut back by 1 base and J by 7 bases. Using reference TRBV18 and TRBJ1-4 for the parts outside the CDR3, the full variable domain is NAGVMQNPRHLVRRRGQEARLRCSPMKGHSHVYWYRQLPEEGLKFMVYLQKENIIDESGMPKERFSAEFPKEGPSILRIQQVVRGDSAAYFCASSPRGDRAQGEKLFFGSGTQLSVL.

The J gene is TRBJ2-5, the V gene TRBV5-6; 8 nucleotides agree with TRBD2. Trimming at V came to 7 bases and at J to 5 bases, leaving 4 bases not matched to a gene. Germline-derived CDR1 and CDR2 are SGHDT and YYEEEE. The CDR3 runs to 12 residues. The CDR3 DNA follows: TGTGCCAGCGGCGGGAGGTCCGAGACCCAGTACTTC. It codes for CASGGRSETQYF.

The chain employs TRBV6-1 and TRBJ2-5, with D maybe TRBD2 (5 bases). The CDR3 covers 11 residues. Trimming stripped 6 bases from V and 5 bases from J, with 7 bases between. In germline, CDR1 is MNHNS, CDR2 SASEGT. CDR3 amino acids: CASRDWETQYF. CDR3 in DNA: TGTGCCAGCAGGGACTGGGAGACCCAGTACTTC.

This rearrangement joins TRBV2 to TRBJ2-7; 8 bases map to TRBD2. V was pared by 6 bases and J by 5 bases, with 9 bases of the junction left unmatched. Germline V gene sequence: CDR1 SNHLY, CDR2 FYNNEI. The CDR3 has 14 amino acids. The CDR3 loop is CASRDLAGWHEQYF. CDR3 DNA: TGTGCCAGCAGGGACCTAGCGGGTTGGCACGAGCAGTACTTC.

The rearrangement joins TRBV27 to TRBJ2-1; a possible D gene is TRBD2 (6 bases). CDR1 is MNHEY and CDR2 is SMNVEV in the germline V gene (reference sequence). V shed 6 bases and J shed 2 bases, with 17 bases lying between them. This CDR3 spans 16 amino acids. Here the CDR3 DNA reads TGTGCCAGCAGAGCCTTTGGGGGGAGTACCTACAATGAGCAGTTCTTC. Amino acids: CASRAFGGSTYNEQFF.

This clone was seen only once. The CDR3 sequence is CASSILAGGPTGELFF. The CDR3 coding sequence is TGTGCCAGCAGTATACTAGCGGGGGGGCCTACAGGGGAGCTGTTTTTT. This chain uses TRBV27 with TRBJ2-2, with 13 bases that match TRBD2. CDR1 is MNHEY and CDR2 is SMNVEV in the germline V gene (reference sequence). The CDR3 has 16 amino acids. V was clipped by 5 bases and J by 8 bases; unmatched bases: 8.

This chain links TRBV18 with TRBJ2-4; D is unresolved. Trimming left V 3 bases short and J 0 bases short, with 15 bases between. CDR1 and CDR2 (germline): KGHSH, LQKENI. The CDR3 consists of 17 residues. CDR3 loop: CASSPIASATAKNIQYF. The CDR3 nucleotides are TGTGCCAGCTCACCCATTGCAAGCGCGACAGCCAAAAACATTCAGTACTTC. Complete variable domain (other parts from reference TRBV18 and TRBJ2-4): NAGVMQNPRHLVRRRGQEARLRCSPMKGHSHVYWYRQLPEEGLKFMVYLQKENIIDESGMPKERFSAEFPKEGPSILRIQQVVRGDSAAYFCASSPIASATAKNIQYFGAGTRLSVL.

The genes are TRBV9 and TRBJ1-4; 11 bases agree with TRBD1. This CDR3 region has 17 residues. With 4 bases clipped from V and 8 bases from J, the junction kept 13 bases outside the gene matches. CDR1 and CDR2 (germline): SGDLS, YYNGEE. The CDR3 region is CASSFGDRGIQREKLFF. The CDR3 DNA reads TGTGCCAGCAGCTTCGGGGACAGGGGGATTCAACGGGAAAAACTGTTTTTT.

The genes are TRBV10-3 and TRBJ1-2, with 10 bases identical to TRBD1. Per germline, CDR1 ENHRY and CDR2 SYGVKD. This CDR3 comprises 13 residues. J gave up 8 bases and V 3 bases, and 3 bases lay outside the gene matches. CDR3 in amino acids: CAISDDRGQGYTF. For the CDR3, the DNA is TGTGCCATCAGTGATGACAGGGGGCAAGGCTACACCTTC.

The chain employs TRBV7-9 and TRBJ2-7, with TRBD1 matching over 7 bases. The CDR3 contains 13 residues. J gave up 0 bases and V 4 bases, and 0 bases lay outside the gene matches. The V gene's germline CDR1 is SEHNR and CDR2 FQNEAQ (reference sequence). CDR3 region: CASSWDSSYEQYF. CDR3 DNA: TGTGCCAGCAGCTGGGACAGCTCCTACGAGCAGTACTTC. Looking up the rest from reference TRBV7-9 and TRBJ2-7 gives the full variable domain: DTGVSQNPRHKITKRGQNVTFRCDPISEHNRLYWYRQTLGQGPEFLTYFQNEAQLEKSRLLSDRFSAERPKGSFSTLEIQRTEQGDSAMYLCASSWDSSYEQYFGPGTRLTVT.

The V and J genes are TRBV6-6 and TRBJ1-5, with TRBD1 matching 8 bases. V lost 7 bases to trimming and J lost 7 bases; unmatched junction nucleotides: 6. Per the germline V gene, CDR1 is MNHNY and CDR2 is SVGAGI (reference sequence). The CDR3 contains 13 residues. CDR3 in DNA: TGTGCCAGCACCAACAGGGGGACCCAGCCCCAGCATTTT. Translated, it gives CASTNRGTQPQHF.

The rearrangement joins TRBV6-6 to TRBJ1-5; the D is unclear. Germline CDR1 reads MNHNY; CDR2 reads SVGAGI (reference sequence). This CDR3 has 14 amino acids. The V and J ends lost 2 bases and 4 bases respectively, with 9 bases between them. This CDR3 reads CASSYESENQPQHF. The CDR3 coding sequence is TGTGCCAGCAGTTACGAGAGCGAGAATCAGCCCCAGCATTTT.

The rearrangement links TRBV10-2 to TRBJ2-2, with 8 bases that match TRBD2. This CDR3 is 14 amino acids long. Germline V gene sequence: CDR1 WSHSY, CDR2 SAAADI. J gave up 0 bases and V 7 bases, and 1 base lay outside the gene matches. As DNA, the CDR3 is TGCGCCAGCATTAGCGGGGCGAACACCGGGGAGCTGTTTTTT. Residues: CASISGANTGELFF.

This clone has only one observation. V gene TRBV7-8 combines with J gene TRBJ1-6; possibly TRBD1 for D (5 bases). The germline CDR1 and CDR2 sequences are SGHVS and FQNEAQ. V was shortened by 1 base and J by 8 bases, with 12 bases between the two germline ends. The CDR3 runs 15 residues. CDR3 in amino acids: CASSLVVREDSPLHF. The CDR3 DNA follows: TGTGCCAGCAGCTTAGTTGTCAGGGAAGATTCACCCCTCCACTTT.

Written as DNA, the CDR3 is TGTGCCAGCAGCTTGGGGGGACTTTTTAATGAGCAGTTCTTC. This codes for CASSLGGLFNEQFF. J is TRBJ2-1 and V is TRBV5-8, with TRBD2 as a possible D gene (6 bases). V lost 0 bases to trimming and J lost 7 bases, with 11 bases between them. CDR1 and CDR2 (germline): SGHTS, YDEGEE. CDR3 size: 14 residues.

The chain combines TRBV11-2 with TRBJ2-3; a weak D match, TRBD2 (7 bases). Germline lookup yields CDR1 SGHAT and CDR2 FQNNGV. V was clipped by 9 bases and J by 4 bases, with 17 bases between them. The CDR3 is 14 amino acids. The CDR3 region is CASLRPGGPDTQYF. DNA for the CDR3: TGTGCCAGTCTGAGACCCGGGGGGCCAGATACGCAGTATTTT.

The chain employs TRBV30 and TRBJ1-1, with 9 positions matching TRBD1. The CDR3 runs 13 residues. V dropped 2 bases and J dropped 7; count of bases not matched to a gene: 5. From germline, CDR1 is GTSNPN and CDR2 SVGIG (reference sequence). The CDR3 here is CAWSPGQGIEAFF. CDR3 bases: TGTGCCTGGAGTCCGGGACAGGGAATTGAAGCTTTCTTT.

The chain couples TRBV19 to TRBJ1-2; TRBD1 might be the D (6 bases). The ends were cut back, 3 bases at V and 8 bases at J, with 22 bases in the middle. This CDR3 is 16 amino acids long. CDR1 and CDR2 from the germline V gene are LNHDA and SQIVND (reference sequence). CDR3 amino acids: CASSIILGQYLEGYTF. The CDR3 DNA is TGTGCCAGTAGTATCATCTTAGGACAGTACCTTGAGGGCTACACCTTC.

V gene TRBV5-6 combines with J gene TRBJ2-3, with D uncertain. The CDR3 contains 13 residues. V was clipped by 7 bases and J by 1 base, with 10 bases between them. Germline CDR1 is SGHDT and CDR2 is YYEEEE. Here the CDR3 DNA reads TGTGCCAGCGGCGGTTTGGGCACAGATACGCAGTATTTT. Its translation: CASGGLGTDTQYF.

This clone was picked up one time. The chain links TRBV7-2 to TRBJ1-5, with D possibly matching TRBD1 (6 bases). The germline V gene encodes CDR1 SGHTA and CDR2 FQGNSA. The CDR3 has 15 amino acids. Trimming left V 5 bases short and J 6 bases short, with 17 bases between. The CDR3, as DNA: TGTGCCAGCAGCCCCTACTACAGGGATGGTCAGCCCCAGCATTTT. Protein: CASSPYYRDGQPQHF.

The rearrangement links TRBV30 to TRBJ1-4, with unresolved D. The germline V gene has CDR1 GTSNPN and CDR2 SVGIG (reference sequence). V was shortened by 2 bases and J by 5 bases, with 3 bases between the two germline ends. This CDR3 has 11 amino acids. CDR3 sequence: CAWSRNEKLFF. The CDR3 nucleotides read TGTGCCTGGAGTCGGAATGAAAAACTGTTTTTT.

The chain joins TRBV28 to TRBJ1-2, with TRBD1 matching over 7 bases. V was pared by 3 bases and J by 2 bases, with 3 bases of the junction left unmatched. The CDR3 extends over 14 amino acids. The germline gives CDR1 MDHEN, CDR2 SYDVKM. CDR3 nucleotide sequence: TGTGCCAGCAGTTTCCCAGGGGGAAACTATGGCTACACCTTC. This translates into CASSFPGGNYGYTF.

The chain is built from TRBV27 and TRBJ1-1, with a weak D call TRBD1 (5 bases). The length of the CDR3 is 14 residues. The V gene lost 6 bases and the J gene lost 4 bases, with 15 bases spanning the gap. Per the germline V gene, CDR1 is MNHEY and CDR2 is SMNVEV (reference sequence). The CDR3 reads CASSDSTGGTEAFF. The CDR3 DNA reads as TGTGCCAGCAGCGACAGCACCGGGGGCACTGAAGCTTTCTTT.

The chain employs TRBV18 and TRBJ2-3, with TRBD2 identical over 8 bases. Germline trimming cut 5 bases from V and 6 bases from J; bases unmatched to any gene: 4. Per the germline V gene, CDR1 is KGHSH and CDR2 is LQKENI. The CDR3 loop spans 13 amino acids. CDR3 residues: CASSSLAADTQYF. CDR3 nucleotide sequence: TGTGCCAGCTCATCACTAGCGGCCGATACGCAGTATTTT.

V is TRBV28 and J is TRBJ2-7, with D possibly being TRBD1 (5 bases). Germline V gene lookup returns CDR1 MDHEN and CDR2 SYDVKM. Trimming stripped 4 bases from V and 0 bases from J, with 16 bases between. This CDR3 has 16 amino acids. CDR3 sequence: CASSSPTRQNSYEQYF. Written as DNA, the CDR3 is TGTGCCAGCAGTTCCCCAACCCGACAGAACTCCTACGAGCAGTACTTC.

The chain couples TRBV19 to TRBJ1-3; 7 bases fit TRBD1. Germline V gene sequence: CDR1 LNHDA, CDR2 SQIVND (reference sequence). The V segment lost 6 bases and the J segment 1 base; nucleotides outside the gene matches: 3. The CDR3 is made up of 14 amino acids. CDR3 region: CASSLDRSGNTIYF. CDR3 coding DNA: TGTGCCAGTAGCCTGGACAGGTCTGGAAACACCATATATTTT.